The clone carrying this TCR beta chain has only one observation. Antigen: not known. All participating donors were Caucasian adults from Nashville, Tennessee. Some clones are missing from TCRdb's copy, which holds only in-frame ones; the method was immunoSEQ multiplex PCR. The table shows over a million clones, with around three quarters occurring only once. These data belong to a study of shared clonotypes between healthy human individuals. Study findings and constraints: The donor pool, a small one, limited the genetic and exposure-history diversity represented.

CDR3 size: 14 residues. The V end was cut by 0 bases, the J end by 4 bases, with 9 bases between. CDR1 and CDR2 (germline): SGHRS, YFSETQ. The sequence derives from a man between 18 and 29 years old in good health. Some clones in this sample may be carry-over from other donors' samples. The gene calls are TRBV5-1 and TRBJ2-3; perhaps D is TRBD1 or TRBD2 (5 bases each). The sample was memory CD4+ T cells from PBMCs. Subset defined: CD45RA-negative fraction. In DNA, the CDR3 is TGCGCCAGCAGCTTGGGGGACGAAGCAGATACGCAGTATTTT. Translated, it gives CASSLGDEADTQYF.